This T cell receptor beta chain emerged from a study of vaccination effects on CD4 cells after COVID-19. Antigen-specific CD4+ T cells were expanded (with viral peptide pools) by the ViraFEST assay ahead of sequencing. When nine to ten days of culture had elapsed, CD4+ T cells were isolated. The vaccine recipients had no prior SARS-CoV-2 infection, with negative nucleocapsid antibodies. The length of the CDR3 is 15 residues. The germline V gene has CDR1 SGHRS and CDR2 YFSETQ. J gave up 8 bases and V 3 bases, and 6 bases lay outside the gene matches. Sequenced by immunoSEQ multiplex PCR; TCRdb stores in-frame clones only, minus some. The data contain around 63,000 clones, about 80% of them seen just once; the ten biggest clones take up 3.5% to 4.5%. For this clone: Its antigen is as yet unknown.

The chain employs TRBV5-1 and TRBJ1-6; 9 bases agree with TRBD1. The material sequenced was CD4+ T cells from PBMCs cultured with HCoV-OC43 spike peptides, taken before COVID-19 vaccination. Indicated subset: HCoV-OC43 spike overlapping peptide pool stimulation. The TCR was taken from a human donor who received a COVID-19 vaccine. CDR3 sequence reads: CASSSGQGDYSPLHF. The CDR3 coding sequence is TGCGCCAGCAGCTCGGGACAGGGAGATTATTCACCCCTCCACTTT.